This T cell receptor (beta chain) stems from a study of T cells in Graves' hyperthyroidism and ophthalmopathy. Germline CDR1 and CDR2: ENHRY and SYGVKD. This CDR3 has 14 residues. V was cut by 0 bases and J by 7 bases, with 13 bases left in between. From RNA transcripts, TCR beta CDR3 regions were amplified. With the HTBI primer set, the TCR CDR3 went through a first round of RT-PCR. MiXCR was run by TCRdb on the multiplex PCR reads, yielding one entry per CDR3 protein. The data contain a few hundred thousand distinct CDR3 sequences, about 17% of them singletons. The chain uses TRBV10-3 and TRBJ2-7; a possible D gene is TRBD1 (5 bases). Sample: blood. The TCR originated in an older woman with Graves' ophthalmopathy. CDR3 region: CAISESATVGEQYF. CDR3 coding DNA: TGTGCCATCAGTGAGTCTGCGACAGTCGGGGAGCAGTACTTC.